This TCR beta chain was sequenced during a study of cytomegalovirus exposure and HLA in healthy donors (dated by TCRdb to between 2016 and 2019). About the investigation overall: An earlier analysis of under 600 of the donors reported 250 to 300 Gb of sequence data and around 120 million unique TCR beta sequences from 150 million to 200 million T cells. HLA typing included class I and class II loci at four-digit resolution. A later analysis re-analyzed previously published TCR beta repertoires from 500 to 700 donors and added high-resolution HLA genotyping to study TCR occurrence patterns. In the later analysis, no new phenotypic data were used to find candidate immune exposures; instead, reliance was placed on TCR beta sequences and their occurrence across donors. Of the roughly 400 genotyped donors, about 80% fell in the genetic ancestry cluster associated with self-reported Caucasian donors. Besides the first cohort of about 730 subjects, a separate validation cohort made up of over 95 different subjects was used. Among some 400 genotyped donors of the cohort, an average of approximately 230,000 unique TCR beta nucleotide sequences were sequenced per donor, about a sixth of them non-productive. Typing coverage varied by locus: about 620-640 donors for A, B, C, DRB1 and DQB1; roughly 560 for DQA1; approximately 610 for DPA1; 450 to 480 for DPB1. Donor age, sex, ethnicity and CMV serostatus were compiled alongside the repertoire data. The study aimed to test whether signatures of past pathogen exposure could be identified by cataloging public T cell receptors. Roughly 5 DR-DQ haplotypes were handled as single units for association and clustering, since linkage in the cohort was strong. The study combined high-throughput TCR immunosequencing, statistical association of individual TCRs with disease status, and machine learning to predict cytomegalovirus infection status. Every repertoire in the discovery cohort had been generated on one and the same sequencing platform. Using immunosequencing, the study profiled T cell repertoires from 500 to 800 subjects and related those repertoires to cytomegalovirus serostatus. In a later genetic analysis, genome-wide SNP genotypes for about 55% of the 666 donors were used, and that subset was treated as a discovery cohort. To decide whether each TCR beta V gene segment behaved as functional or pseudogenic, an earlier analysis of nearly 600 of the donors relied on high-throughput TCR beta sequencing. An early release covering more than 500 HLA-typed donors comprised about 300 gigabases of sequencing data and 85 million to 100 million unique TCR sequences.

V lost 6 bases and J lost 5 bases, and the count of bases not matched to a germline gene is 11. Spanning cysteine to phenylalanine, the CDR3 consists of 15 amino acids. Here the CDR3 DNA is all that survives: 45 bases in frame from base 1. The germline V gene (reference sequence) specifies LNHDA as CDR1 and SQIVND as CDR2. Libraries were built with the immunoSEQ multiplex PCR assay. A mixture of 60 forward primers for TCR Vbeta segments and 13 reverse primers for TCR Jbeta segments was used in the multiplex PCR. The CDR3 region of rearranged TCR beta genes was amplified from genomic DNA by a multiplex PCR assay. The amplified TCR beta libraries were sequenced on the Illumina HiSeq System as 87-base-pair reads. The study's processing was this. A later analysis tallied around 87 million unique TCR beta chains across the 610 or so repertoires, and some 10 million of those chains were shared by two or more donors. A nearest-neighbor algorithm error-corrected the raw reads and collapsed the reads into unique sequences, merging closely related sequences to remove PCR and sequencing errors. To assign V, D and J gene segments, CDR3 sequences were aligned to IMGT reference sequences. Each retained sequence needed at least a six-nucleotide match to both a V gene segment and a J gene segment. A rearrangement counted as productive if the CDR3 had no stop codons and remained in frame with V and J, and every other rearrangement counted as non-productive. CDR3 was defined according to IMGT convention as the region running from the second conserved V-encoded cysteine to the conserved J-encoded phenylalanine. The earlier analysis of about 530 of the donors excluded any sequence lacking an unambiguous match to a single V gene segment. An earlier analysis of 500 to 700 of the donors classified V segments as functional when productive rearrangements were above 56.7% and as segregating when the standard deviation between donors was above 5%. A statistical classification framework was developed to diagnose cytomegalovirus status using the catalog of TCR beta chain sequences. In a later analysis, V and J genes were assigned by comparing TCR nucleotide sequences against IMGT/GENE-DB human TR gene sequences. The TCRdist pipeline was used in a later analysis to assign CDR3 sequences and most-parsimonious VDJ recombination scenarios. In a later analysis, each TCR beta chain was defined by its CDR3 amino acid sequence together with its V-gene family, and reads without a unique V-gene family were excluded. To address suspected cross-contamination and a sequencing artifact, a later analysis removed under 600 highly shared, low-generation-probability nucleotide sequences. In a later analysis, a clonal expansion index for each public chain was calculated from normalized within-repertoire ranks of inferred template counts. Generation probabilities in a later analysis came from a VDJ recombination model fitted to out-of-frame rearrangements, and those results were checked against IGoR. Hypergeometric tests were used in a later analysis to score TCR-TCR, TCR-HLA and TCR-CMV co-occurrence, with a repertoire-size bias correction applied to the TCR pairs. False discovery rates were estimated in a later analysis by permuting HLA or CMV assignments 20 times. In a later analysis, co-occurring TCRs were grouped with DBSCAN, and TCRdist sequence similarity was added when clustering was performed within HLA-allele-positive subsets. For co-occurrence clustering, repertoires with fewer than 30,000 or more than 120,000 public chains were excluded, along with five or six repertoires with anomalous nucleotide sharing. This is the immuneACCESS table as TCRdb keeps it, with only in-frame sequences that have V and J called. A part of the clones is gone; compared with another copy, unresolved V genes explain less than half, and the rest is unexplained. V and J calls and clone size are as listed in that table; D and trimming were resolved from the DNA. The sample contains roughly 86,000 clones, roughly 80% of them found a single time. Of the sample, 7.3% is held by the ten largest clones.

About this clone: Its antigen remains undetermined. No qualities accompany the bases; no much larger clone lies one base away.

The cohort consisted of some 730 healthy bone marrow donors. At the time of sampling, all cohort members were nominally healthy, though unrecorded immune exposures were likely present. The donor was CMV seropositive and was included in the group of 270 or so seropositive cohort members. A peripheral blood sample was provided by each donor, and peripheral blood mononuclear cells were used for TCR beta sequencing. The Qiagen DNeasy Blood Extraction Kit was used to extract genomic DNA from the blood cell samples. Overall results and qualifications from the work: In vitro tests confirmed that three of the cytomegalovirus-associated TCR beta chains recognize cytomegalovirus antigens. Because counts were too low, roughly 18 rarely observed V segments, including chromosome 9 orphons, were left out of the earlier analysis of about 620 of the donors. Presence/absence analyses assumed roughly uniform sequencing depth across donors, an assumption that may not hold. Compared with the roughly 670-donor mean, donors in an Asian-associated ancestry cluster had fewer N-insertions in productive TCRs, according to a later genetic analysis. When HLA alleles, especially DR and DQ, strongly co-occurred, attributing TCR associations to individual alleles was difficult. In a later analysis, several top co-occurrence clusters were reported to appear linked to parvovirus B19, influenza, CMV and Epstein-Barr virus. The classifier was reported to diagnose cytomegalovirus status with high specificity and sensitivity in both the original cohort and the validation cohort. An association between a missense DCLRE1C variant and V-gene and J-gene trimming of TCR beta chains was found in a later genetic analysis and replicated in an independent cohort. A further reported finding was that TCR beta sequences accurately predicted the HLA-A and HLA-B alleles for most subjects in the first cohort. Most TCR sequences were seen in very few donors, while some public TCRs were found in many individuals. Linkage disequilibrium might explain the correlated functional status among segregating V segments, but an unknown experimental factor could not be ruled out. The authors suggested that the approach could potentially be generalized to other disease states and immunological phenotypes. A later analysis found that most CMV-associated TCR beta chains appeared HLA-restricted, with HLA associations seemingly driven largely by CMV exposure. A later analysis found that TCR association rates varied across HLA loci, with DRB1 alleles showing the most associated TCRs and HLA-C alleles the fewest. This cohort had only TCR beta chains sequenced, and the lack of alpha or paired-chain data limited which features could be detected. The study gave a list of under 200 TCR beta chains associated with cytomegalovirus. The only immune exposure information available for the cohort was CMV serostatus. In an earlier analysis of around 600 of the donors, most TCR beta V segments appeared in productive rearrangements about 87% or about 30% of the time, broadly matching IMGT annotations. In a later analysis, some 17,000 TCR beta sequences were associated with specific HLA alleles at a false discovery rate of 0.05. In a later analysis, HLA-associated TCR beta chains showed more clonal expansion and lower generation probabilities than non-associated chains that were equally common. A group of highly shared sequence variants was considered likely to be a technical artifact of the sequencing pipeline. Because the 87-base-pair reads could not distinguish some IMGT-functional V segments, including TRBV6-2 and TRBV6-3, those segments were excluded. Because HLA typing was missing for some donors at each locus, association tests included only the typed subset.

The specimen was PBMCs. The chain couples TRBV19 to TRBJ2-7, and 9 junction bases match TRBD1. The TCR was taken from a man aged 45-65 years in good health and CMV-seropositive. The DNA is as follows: TGTGCCAGTAGAAACCGGGACAGGGACGCCGACGAGCAGTACTTC. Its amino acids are CASRNRDRDADEQYF.